These 32 T cell receptor beta chains were all obtained from the same sample, sequenced in a study of blood T cell repertoires in COVID-19 (dated by TCRdb to 2020 to 2022). Library creation used the immunoSEQ multiplex PCR assay. As stored in TCRdb, this immuneACCESS dataset retains in-frame rearrangements with V and J assigned. A fraction of the clones does not appear; measured against another copy, unresolved V genes explain less than half of the discrepancy, and the remainder lacks a known reason. The sample table records some 350,000 clones; around 86% of these occur just once. Jointly, the top ten make up about 3% of the sample. The sequencing sample was made of peripheral blood. These TCRs come from a human donor in a cohort sampled during active COVID-19.

The chain uses TRBV30 and TRBJ1-2; no definite D call. This CDR3 comprises 11 residues. Germline V gene lookup returns CDR1 GTSNPN and CDR2 SVGIG (reference sequence). V gave up 5 bases and J gave up 7 bases, with 11 bases separating them. DNA for the CDR3: TGTGCCTGGTGGGCAGGAGGTGGCTACACCTTC. The encoded protein is CAWWAGGGYTF.

The chain uses TRBV4-2 and TRBJ2-3, with TRBD2 matching 9 bases. Germline V gives CDR1 LGHNA, CDR2 YNFKEQ. Trimming took 4 bases from V and 1 from J; bases not matched to a gene: 3. The CDR3 is made up of 15 amino acids. The CDR3 DNA follows: TGTGCCAGCAGCCTTTCTAGCGGGGGCACAGATACGCAGTATTTT. It translates to CASSLSSGGTDTQYF.

This chain uses TRBV11-2 with TRBJ1-1; 11 positions agree with TRBD1. Losses at the gene ends were 5 bases for V and 4 bases for J; bases not matched to a gene: 9. Germline assignment: CDR1 SGHAT and CDR2 FQNNGV. This CDR3 is built from 16 residues. CDR3 bases: TGTGCCAGCAGCCCGCGGGACAGGGGGAAGGGCACTGAAGCTTTCTTT. It codes for CASSPRDRGKGTEAFF.

The chain is built from TRBV5-1 and TRBJ2-1; a weak D match, TRBD2 (5 bases). The CDR3 totals 14 residues. Germline V lookup: CDR1 SGHRS, CDR2 YFSETQ. V shed 2 bases and J shed 10 bases, with 16 bases lying between them. The CDR3 reads CASSFDWENGEQFF. The CDR3 region has the DNA TGCGCCAGCAGCTTCGATTGGGAGAATGGGGAGCAGTTCTTC.

CDR3 residues: CATTPGLAGNNEQFF. CDR3 DNA: TGTGCCACGACTCCGGGACTAGCGGGAAACAATGAGCAGTTCTTC. V and J are TRBV10-3 and TRBJ2-1, with 13 bases matching TRBD2. The CDR3 is 15 amino acids. CDR1 is ENHRY, CDR2 SYGVKD, per germline. V dropped 10 bases and J dropped 5; count of bases not matched to a gene: 8.

The genes are TRBV29-1 and TRBJ2-2; 7 bases line up with TRBD1. V gave up 5 bases and J gave up 5 bases; unmatched junction bases: 5. The CDR3 loop spans 13 amino acids. Germline CDR1 is SQVTM and CDR2 is ANQGSEA. CDR3 nucleotides: TGCAGCGTTCTACAGGGGCATACCGGGGAGCTGTTTTTT. It encodes CSVLQGHTGELFF.

The chain carries TRBV11-3 and TRBJ1-3; D may be TRBD1 (5 bases). This CDR3 is 17 amino acids long. The germline gives CDR1 SGHNT, CDR2 YENEEA. V lost 2 bases, J lost 0 bases, and 14 bases lay in between. The chain's CDR3 is CASSLIHGRASGNTIYF. CDR3 bases: TGTGCCAGCAGCTTAATCCACGGCAGGGCCTCTGGAAACACCATATATTTT.

The V and J genes are TRBV19 and TRBJ1-2; a weak D match, TRBD1 (6 bases). The germline V and J ends were trimmed by 5 bases and 6 bases, with 19 bases remaining between them. The CDR3 is made up of 15 amino acids. Looked up from germline, CDR1 is LNHDA and CDR2 is SQIVND (reference sequence). CDR3 in amino acids: CASSPSPGEGDGYTF. CDR3 DNA: TGTGCCAGTAGTCCCTCGCCAGGGGAGGGAGATGGCTACACCTTC.

The chain employs TRBV19 and TRBJ1-2, with D perhaps matching TRBD1 (6 bases). The CDR3 length is 15 residues. Germline V gene lookup returns CDR1 LNHDA and CDR2 SQIVND (reference sequence). Trimming removed 1 base from V and 5 bases from J, with 14 bases in between. The CDR3 spells CASSIGLTGLYGYTF. The CDR3 DNA is TGTGCCAGTAGTATAGGGCTGACAGGATTATATGGCTACACCTTC.

The table lists this clone with a few counts. The chain recombines TRBV29-1 with TRBJ1-5; TRBD1 matches at 7 bases. V was pared by 4 bases and J by 5 bases, with 5 bases of the junction left unmatched. The CDR3 spans 13 residues. Germline values: CDR1 SQVTM, CDR2 ANQGSEA. DNA for the CDR3: TGCAGCGTTGTTCAGGGGGTTGATCAGCCCCAGCATTTT. Translating gives CSVVQGVDQPQHF.

The chain carries TRBV2 and TRBJ1-4; no definite D call. The germline V gene has CDR1 SNHLY and CDR2 FYNNEI. Trimming took off 6 bases at V and 5 bases at J, with 13 bases between the two ends. The CDR3 has 14 residues. For the CDR3, the DNA is TGTGCCAGCAGGCGACCTTACGGGAATGAAAAACTGTTTTTT. Its protein is CASRRPYGNEKLFF.

The chain carries TRBV18 and TRBJ2-7; D unresolved. The CDR3 is 15 amino acids. The V gene lost 0 bases and the J gene lost 3 bases, with 12 bases spanning the gap. CDR1 and CDR2 (germline): KGHSH, LQKENI. CDR3 coding DNA: TGTGCCAGCTCACCACCGACGGCGGAGAACTACGAGCAGTACTTC. This sequence encodes CASSPPTAENYEQYF. The full variable domain, its missing parts supplied by reference TRBV18 and TRBJ2-7, is NAGVMQNPRHLVRRRGQEARLRCSPMKGHSHVYWYRQLPEEGLKFMVYLQKENIIDESGMPKERFSAEFPKEGPSILRIQQVVRGDSAAYFCASSPPTAENYEQYFGPGTRLTVT.

The chain joins TRBV30 to TRBJ1-2; D gene uncertain. Germline CDR1 reads GTSNPN; CDR2 reads SVGIG (reference sequence). The CDR3 covers 12 residues. Trimming took off 4 bases at V and 6 bases at J, with 12 bases between the two ends. CDR3: CAWTTGGDGYTF. The CDR3 DNA is TGTGCCTGGACGACCGGAGGAGATGGCTACACCTTC.

The chain links TRBV5-1 to TRBJ2-7, with TRBD2 as a possible D gene (5 bases). The germline gives CDR1 SGHRS, CDR2 YFSETQ. V was shortened by 0 bases and J by 4 bases, with 11 bases between the two germline ends. The CDR3 spans 14 residues. CDR3 coding DNA: TGCGCCAGCAGCTTGGAGTCAGACTATTACGAGCAGTACTTC. Translating it yields CASSLESDYYEQYF.

Points on this clone: Additional DNA sequences in this sample encode the identical CDR3. V and J are TRBV12-3 or TRBV12-4 and TRBJ2-3, with unresolved D. Trimming stripped 2 bases from V and 2 bases from J, with 5 bases between. The CDR3 contains 13 residues. For the CDR3, the DNA is TGTGCCAGCAGTTTATCCAACACAGATACGCAGTATTTT. Amino acids: CASSLSNTDTQYF.

The chain links TRBV29-1 to TRBJ2-2, with TRBD2 matching over 8 bases. The CDR3 spans 13 residues. The ends lost 7 bases at V and 2 bases at J; junction bases unmatched: 3. Per germline, CDR1 SQVTM and CDR2 ANQGSEA. The DNA for the CDR3 is TGCAGCGCCAGCGGGGGTAACACCGGGGAGCTGTTTTTT. Its translation: CSASGGNTGELFF.

The chain has TRBV2 and TRBJ1-5; D is perhaps TRBD1 (5 bases). Per the germline V gene, CDR1 is SNHLY and CDR2 is FYNNEI. The V and J ends lost 5 bases and 5 bases respectively, with 13 bases between them. This CDR3 spans 14 amino acids. The CDR3 is CASSTQGGYQPQHF. CDR3 in DNA: TGTGCCAGCAGTACCCAGGGAGGATATCAGCCCCAGCATTTT.

J is TRBJ2-7 and V is TRBV3-1 (or the pseudogene TRBV3-2), with TRBD1 as a possible D gene (5 bases). Germline assignment: CDR1 LGHDT and CDR2 YNNKEL (reference sequence). The V gene lost 5 bases and the J gene lost 0 bases, with 11 bases spanning the gap. This CDR3 has 14 amino acids. Here the CDR3 reads CASSRGSVSYEQYF. The DNA for the CDR3 is TGTGCCAGCAGCAGGGGCAGCGTCTCCTACGAGCAGTACTTC.

This clone occurred once. The V and J genes are TRBV7-3 and TRBJ2-7; possibly TRBD2 for D (6 bases). The CDR3 spans 17 residues. Trimming removed 11 bases from V and 3 bases from J, with 29 bases in between. Germline lookup yields CDR1 SGHTA and CDR2 FQGTGA. The CDR3 sequence is CAPPKSSGRGTGYEQYF. The CDR3, as DNA: TGTGCCCCTCCCAAGTCTTCCGGGAGAGGAACCGGCTACGAGCAGTACTTC.

The chain links TRBV11-2 to TRBJ2-4; possibly TRBD1 for D (6 bases). Germline values: CDR1 SGHAT, CDR2 FQNNGV. The CDR3 has 15 residues. Trimming pared 0 bases from V and 1 base from J, leaving 7 bases between. The CDR3 region has the DNA TGTGCCAGCAGCTTAGACAGGGGTGCCAAAAACATTCAGTACTTC. Its protein product is CASSLDRGAKNIQYF.

The chain links TRBV28 to TRBJ2-5; D perhaps matches TRBD1 (5 bases). This CDR3 is 14 amino acids long. V was shortened by 9 bases and J by 2 bases, with 16 bases between the two germline ends. Germline V gene lookup returns CDR1 MDHEN and CDR2 SYDVKM. Written as DNA, the CDR3 is TGTGCCAGTATCGACAGAGCGCTACAAGAGACCCAGTACTTC. It encodes CASIDRALQETQYF.

The chain carries TRBV19 and TRBJ2-5; tentative D call: TRBD1 (6 bases). Germline-derived CDR1 and CDR2 are LNHDA and SQIVND (reference sequence). CDR3 size: 14 residues. The ends were cut back, 4 bases at V and 1 base at J, with 10 bases in the middle. The DNA of the CDR3 is TGTGCCAGTAGTAGGGACACGTTCCAAGAGACCCAGTACTTC. This codes for CASSRDTFQETQYF.

This chain connects TRBV12-1 to TRBJ2-3; TRBD1 is taken as the D call from the table, unchecked against the DNA. TRBV12-1 is marked as a pseudogene. The CDR3 is 15 amino acids. CDR3 bases: TGTGCCAGCAGCTTTTCGGTCTCCCCACAGGATACGCAGTATTTT. Protein: CASSFSVSPQDTQYF.

The chain joins TRBV19 to TRBJ1-2; tentative D call: TRBD1 (6 bases). With 4 bases removed from V and 4 bases from J, the gap between germline ends came to 7 bases. The CDR3 runs to 12 residues. Germline V gives CDR1 LNHDA, CDR2 SQIVND (reference sequence). CDR3 DNA: TGTGCCAGTAGTAGGGACACCTATGGCTACACCTTC. Translated, it gives CASSRDTYGYTF.

This chain's CDR3 is CASKEGRGHNEQFF. In DNA, the CDR3 is TGTGCCAGCAAGGAGGGGCGAGGACACAATGAGCAGTTCTTC. This chain uses TRBV6-5 with TRBJ2-1, with a tentative D call TRBD2 (6 bases). The CDR3 has 14 residues. Germline CDR1 MNHEY, CDR2 SVGAGI. Trimming left V 7 bases short and J 5 bases short, with 15 bases between.

The chain uses TRBV4-1 and TRBJ1-4; TRBD1 is a possible D gene (6 bases). CDR3 length: 13 amino acids. The V end was cut by 1 base, the J end by 11 bases, with 11 bases between. Germline V gene data show CDR1 as MGHRA and CDR2 as YSYEKL. The CDR3 loop is CASSQGNGQKLFF. The CDR3 DNA is TGCGCCAGCAGCCAAGGGAATGGACAGAAACTGTTTTTT.

The gene calls are TRBV19 and TRBJ1-5; D is unresolved. Germline V gives CDR1 LNHDA, CDR2 SQIVND (reference sequence). The CDR3 sequence is 15 residues long. V was cut by 3 bases and J by 7 bases, with 16 bases left in between. This CDR3 reads CASSIGFEPGQPQHF. The CDR3 nucleotides are TGTGCCAGTAGTATTGGTTTTGAACCTGGCCAGCCCCAGCATTTT.

The V call is TRBV9, the J call TRBJ2-1, with 8 bases fitting TRBD1. This CDR3 comprises 15 residues. CDR1 is SGDLS, CDR2 YYNGEE, per germline. Unmatched junction bases numbered 5, after V lost 2 bases and J lost 4 bases. CDR3 nucleotide sequence: TGTGCCAGCAGCGTTTCGGACAGGGAATACAATGAGCAGTTCTTC. It translates to CASSVSDREYNEQFF.

The rearrangement uses TRBV28 and TRBJ1-5; no definite D call. This CDR3 has 15 residues. The germline gives CDR1 MDHEN, CDR2 SYDVKM. V was cut by 4 bases and J by 5 bases, with 15 bases left in between. The DNA for the CDR3 is TGTGCCAGCAGTTCTATATGGCAGGATCATCAGCCCCAGCATTTT. Protein sequence: CASSSIWQDHQPQHF.

The V gene is TRBV4-1, the J gene TRBJ2-7; D gene unclear. The V end was cut by 1 base, the J end by 2 bases, with 12 bases between. The CDR3 has 15 amino acids. Germline CDR1 and CDR2: MGHRA and YSYEKL. The CDR3 spells CASSQVQLITYEQYF. The CDR3 nucleotides are TGCGCCAGCAGCCAAGTCCAACTTATCACCTACGAGCAGTACTTC.

The genes are TRBV29-1 and TRBJ1-5; D is unclear. Germline CDR1 reads SQVTM; CDR2 reads ANQGSEA. The CDR3 is made up of 13 amino acids. V lost 4 bases to trimming and J lost 0 bases, with 7 bases between them. In DNA, the CDR3 is TGCAGCGTTGCCCGCGATAGCAATCAGCCCCAGCATTTT. Amino acids: CSVARDSNQPQHF.

V is TRBV19 and J is TRBJ2-3; a possible D gene is TRBD2 (5 bases). The V gene lost 7 bases and the J gene lost 4 bases, with 9 bases spanning the gap. This CDR3 has 12 amino acids. Germline V gene lookup returns CDR1 LNHDA and CDR2 SQIVND (reference sequence). The CDR3 protein is CASTAGADTQYF. The CDR3 DNA reads as TGTGCCAGTACCGCGGGCGCAGATACGCAGTATTTT.